The next 13 T cell receptor beta chains were all read from a single sample in a study of technical replicates of blood from several donors. TCRdb's copy holds only in-frame clones and misses some; the assay was immunoSEQ multiplex PCR. The repertoire holds 75,000 to 85,000 clones, with roughly four fifths as singletons. Sequenced sample: PBMCs. The receptor set was obtained from a human donor in good health. Some clones in this sample may be carry-over from other donors' samples.

This clone was detected many times. The same CDR3 arises from other DNA sequences in this sample as well. The chain links TRBV9 to TRBJ1-1, with a weak D call TRBD1 (5 bases). This CDR3 has 13 amino acids. V lost 3 bases and J 4 bases, leaving 10 bases between the germline ends. The germline V gene has CDR1 SGDLS and CDR2 YYNGEE. CDR3 protein: CASSGDSLTEAFF. As DNA, the CDR3 is TGTGCCAGCAGCGGAGACAGCCTCACTGAAGCTTTCTTT.

This clone was detected a few times. V and J are TRBV7-9 and TRBJ1-1; D is perhaps TRBD1 (5 bases). Germline V gene lookup returns CDR1 SEHNR and CDR2 FQNEAQ (reference sequence). Trimming removed 5 bases at V and 8 bases at J, with 9 bases between. The CDR3 loop spans 11 amino acids. The CDR3 sequence is CASSMTEEAFF. In nucleotides, the CDR3 is TGTGCCAGCAGCATGACAGAGGAAGCTTTCTTT.

The CDR3 DNA sequence: TGCAGCGTTCGGGAGTCGAGCTCCTACGAGCAGTACTTC. Translated: CSVRESSSYEQYF. The J gene is TRBJ2-7, the V gene TRBV29-1; D perhaps matches TRBD2 (6 bases). Trimming pared 5 bases from V and 0 bases from J, leaving 11 bases between. This CDR3 has 13 amino acids. Germline V gene data show CDR1 as SQVTM and CDR2 as ANQGSEA.

The chain carries TRBV19 and TRBJ1-2; D ambiguous. The CDR3 contains 13 residues. Trimming left V 3 bases short and J 6 bases short, with 11 bases between. CDR1 is LNHDA and CDR2 is SQIVND in the germline V gene (reference sequence). This chain's CDR3 is CASSILGRNGYTF. CDR3 nucleotide sequence: TGTGCCAGTAGTATTTTGGGCAGAAATGGCTACACCTTC.

The rearrangement uses TRBV30 and TRBJ1-1, with 9 bases matching TRBD1. The CDR3 extends over 12 amino acids. The J segment lost 8 bases and the V segment lost 0 bases, leaving 1 base of the junction unmatched. Germline V gene data show CDR1 as GTSNPN and CDR2 as SVGIG (reference sequence). This CDR3 is CAWSVQGAEAFF. CDR3 sequence (DNA): TGTGCCTGGAGTGTACAGGGGGCGGAAGCTTTCTTT.

The chain joins TRBV20-1 to TRBJ1-2; D remains ambiguous. The germline CDR1 and CDR2 sequences are DFQATT and SNEGSKA (reference sequence). The CDR3 has 10 amino acids. DNA for the CDR3: TGCACTGCGGCAGACTATGGCTACACCTTC. Translated: CTAADYGYTF.

This rearrangement joins TRBV5-1 to TRBJ2-5; D is possibly TRBD2 (5 bases). Trimming removed 4 bases from V and 2 bases from J, with 12 bases in between. The CDR3 length is 14 residues. Germline CDR1 and CDR2: SGHRS and YFSETQ. The DNA of the CDR3 is TGCGCCAGCAGCCGTTCAACGGGGCAAGAGACCCAGTACTTC. Its translation: CASSRSTGQETQYF.

V and J are TRBV6-5 and TRBJ2-1; 8 bases fit TRBD1. With V trimmed by 4 bases and J by 5 bases, 7 bases remained unmatched. This CDR3 comprises 15 residues. Germline loops: CDR1 MNHEY, CDR2 SVGAGI. CDR3 sequence reads: CASSSAGTGDNEQFF. The CDR3, as DNA: TGTGCCAGCAGTTCCGCCGGGACAGGAGACAATGAGCAGTTCTTC.

The J gene is TRBJ2-5, the V gene TRBV9; TRBD2 agrees at 7 bases. The V gene end was trimmed by 0 bases and the J gene end by 4 bases; junction bases not matched to a gene: 6. The CDR3 is 15 amino acids. The germline CDR1 and CDR2 sequences are SGDLS and YYNGEE. CDR3 sequence (DNA): TGTGCCAGCAGCGTAGGCGGGAGTATCCGAGAGACCCAGTACTTC. Residues: CASSVGGSIRETQYF.

The chain recombines TRBV18 with TRBJ1-3, with TRBD1 as a possible D gene (5 bases). CDR3 length: 17 amino acids. Trimming stripped 3 bases from V and 0 bases from J, with 15 bases between. CDR1 is KGHSH and CDR2 is LQKENI in the germline V gene. This CDR3 reads CASSPIDSAISGNTIYF. For the CDR3, the DNA is TGTGCCAGCTCACCCATTGACAGCGCAATCTCTGGAAACACCATATATTTT.

This chain uses TRBV6-5 with TRBJ2-2; 8 nucleotides align to TRBD1. CDR1 is MNHEY, CDR2 SVGAGI, per germline. The V gene end was trimmed by 6 bases and the J gene end by 4 bases; junction bases not matched to a gene: 4. There are 14 residues in the CDR3. The CDR3 sequence is CASRGQGGTGELFF. The DNA for the CDR3 is TGTGCCAGCAGAGGACAGGGCGGCACCGGGGAGCTGTTTTTT.

This clone was seen a single time. The rearrangement uses TRBV6-6 and TRBJ2-1; unclear D gene. The V gene lost 0 bases and the J gene lost 4 bases, with 10 bases spanning the gap. CDR1 and CDR2 (germline): MNHNY, SVGAGI (reference sequence). The CDR3 extends over 15 amino acids. CDR3 bases: TGTGCCAGCAGTTACTCGAGCACCCTATACAATGAGCAGTTCTTC. Translating gives CASSYSSTLYNEQFF.

CDR3 sequence: CASSDYLNTEAFF. CDR3 DNA: TGTGCCAGCAGTGACTACCTCAATACTGAAGCTTTCTTT. This sequence joins TRBV25-1 and TRBJ1-1; D is uncertain. The CDR3 has 13 residues. CDR1 and CDR2 from the germline V gene are MGHDK and SYGVNS. The V end was cut by 3 bases, the J end by 5 bases, with 10 bases between. The variable domain in full, completed from reference TRBV25-1 and TRBJ1-1, reads EADIYQTPRYLVIGTGKKITLECSQTMGHDKMYWYQQDPGMELHLIHYSYGVNSTEKGDLSSESTVSRIRTEHFPLTLESARPSHTSQYLCASSDYLNTEAFFGQGTRLTVV.